This entry concerns a single T cell receptor beta chain. The antigen it recognizes is unknown. One base away there is no much larger clone; base qualities are not given. In total, fewer than 750 healthy bone marrow donors made up the cohort. Cohort members were all nominally healthy when sampled, although unrecorded immune exposures were likely present. The donor tested CMV seropositive and was one of the 289 seropositive cohort members. A peripheral blood sample was collected from each donor, and TCR beta sequencing was performed on peripheral blood mononuclear cells. The Qiagen DNeasy Blood Extraction Kit was used to extract genomic DNA from the blood cell samples. Library prep was done by the immunoSEQ multiplex PCR assay. The multiplex PCR relied on a mix of 60 forward primers for TCR Vbeta segments and 13 reverse primers for TCR Jbeta segments. The CDR3 region of rearranged TCR beta genes was amplified from genomic DNA by a multiplex PCR assay. On the Illumina HiSeq System, the amplified TCR beta libraries were sequenced as 87-base-pair reads. Per the original workflow: Across the 500 to 700 repertoires, a later analysis counted about 81 million unique TCR beta chains, around 11 million of which were shared by at least two donors. A nearest-neighbor algorithm error-corrected the raw reads and collapsed the reads into unique sequences, merging closely related sequences to remove PCR and sequencing errors. V, D and J gene segments were assigned by aligning CDR3 sequences to IMGT reference sequences. Each retained sequence needed at least a six-nucleotide match to both a V gene segment and a J gene segment. A rearrangement counted as productive if the CDR3 had no stop codons and remained in frame with V and J, and every other rearrangement counted as non-productive. CDR3 was defined according to IMGT convention as the region running from the second conserved V-encoded cysteine to the conserved J-encoded phenylalanine. The earlier analysis of more than 450 of the donors excluded sequences that lacked an unambiguous match to a single V gene segment. An earlier analysis of a few hundred of the donors called V segments functional above 56.7% productive rearrangements and segregating when the between-donor standard deviation exceeded 5%. A statistical classification framework was built for diagnosing cytomegalovirus status from the catalog of TCR beta chain sequences. A later analysis assigned V and J genes by comparing TCR nucleotide sequences with IMGT/GENE-DB human TR gene sequences. Using the TCRdist pipeline, a later analysis assigned CDR3 sequences along with most-parsimonious VDJ recombination scenarios. In a later analysis, every TCR beta chain was defined by the combination of its CDR3 amino acid sequence and its V-gene family, and reads without a unique V-gene family were dropped. A later analysis removed several hundred highly shared, low-generation-probability nucleotide sequences to deal with suspected cross-contamination and a sequencing artifact. In a later analysis, a clonal expansion index was calculated for each public chain from normalized within-repertoire ranks of inferred template counts. In a later analysis, generation probabilities were computed with a VDJ recombination model fitted to out-of-frame rearrangements, and the resulting probabilities were checked against IGoR. A later analysis scored TCR-TCR, TCR-HLA and TCR-CMV co-occurrence with hypergeometric tests, applying a repertoire-size bias correction to TCR pairs. In a later analysis, false discovery rates were estimated by permuting HLA or CMV assignments 20 times. In a later analysis, co-occurring TCRs were grouped with DBSCAN, and TCRdist sequence similarity was added when clustering was performed within HLA-allele-positive subsets. For co-occurrence clustering, repertoires with fewer than 30,000 or more than 120,000 public chains were excluded, along with roughly 5 repertoires with anomalous nucleotide sharing. As stored in TCRdb, this immuneACCESS dataset retains in-frame rearrangements with V and J assigned. A fraction of the clones does not appear; measured against another copy, unresolved V genes explain less than half of the discrepancy, and the remainder lacks a known reason. The D gene and trimming were derived from the DNA, and the V and J assignments and clone size from that table. Present in this sample are about 120,000 clones, about three quarters of which were seen just once. The ten top clones hold approximately 30% of the sample.

Trimming costs V 4 bases and J 5 bases, and their ends lie 10 bases apart. According to the germline V gene, CDR1 reads SGHRS and CDR2 reads YFSETQ. Spanning cysteine to phenylalanine, the CDR3 consists of 14 amino acids. CDR3 DNA only is kept here, 42 bases in frame from base 1. These data originate in a study of cytomegalovirus exposure and HLA in healthy donors (dated by TCRdb to 2016 to 2017). Background on the whole study: An earlier analysis of some 620 of the donors reported around 280 Gb of sequence data and 117 million unique TCR beta sequences obtained from 150 million to 200 million T cells. An early release that covered 640 HLA-typed donors contained around 300 gigabases of sequencing data and 85 million to 100 million unique TCR sequences. Of the roughly 420 genotyped donors, 81% were placed in the genetic ancestry cluster associated with self-reported Caucasian donors. The study aimed to test whether cataloging public T cell receptors could reveal signatures of past pathogen exposure. Using immunosequencing, the study profiled T cell repertoires from around 670 subjects and related those repertoires to cytomegalovirus serostatus. A separate validation cohort of roughly 120 different subjects was used in addition to the 666-subject first cohort. High-throughput TCR immunosequencing, statistical association of individual TCRs with disease status, and machine learning were combined to predict cytomegalovirus infection status. To study patterns of TCR occurrence, a later analysis re-analyzed previously published TCR beta repertoires from 650 to 750 donors and added high-resolution HLA genotyping. Rather than drawing on any new phenotypic data, the later analysis identified candidate immune exposures from TCR beta sequences and the way those sequences occurred across donors. To decide whether each TCR beta V gene segment behaved as functional or pseudogenic, an earlier analysis of over 500 of the donors relied on high-throughput TCR beta sequencing. Alongside the repertoire data, information on donor age, sex, ethnicity and CMV serostatus was compiled. In a later genetic analysis, genome-wide SNP genotypes for about three fifths of the roughly 670 donors were used, and that subset was treated as a discovery cohort. Every repertoire in the discovery cohort had been generated on one and the same sequencing platform. Class I and class II HLA loci were covered by the typing at four-digit resolution. Typing coverage differed by locus: A, B, C, DRB1 and DQB1 were typed in roughly 620-630 donors, DQA1 in about 560, DPA1 in around 580, and DPB1 in around 440. Because of strong linkage in the cohort, roughly 5 DR-DQ haplotypes were treated as single units for association and clustering. Among a few hundred genotyped donors of the cohort, an average of 235,054 unique TCR beta nucleotide sequences were sequenced per donor, around 18% of them non-productive.

Study-level results and caveats: Because counts were too low, seventeen rarely observed V segments, including chromosome 9 orphons, were left out of the earlier analysis of 500 to 750 of the donors. The study listed 150 to 200 TCR beta chains as associated with cytomegalovirus. In both the original and validation cohorts, the classifier was reported to diagnose cytomegalovirus status with high specificity and sensitivity. The authors suggested that the approach could potentially be generalized to other disease states and immunological phenotypes. HLA typing was unavailable for some donors at each locus, so association tests used only the typed subset. CMV serostatus was the only immune exposure information available for the cohort. A few of the identified cytomegalovirus-associated TCR beta chains were confirmed in vitro to be specific for cytomegalovirus antigens. The cohort was sequenced for TCR beta chains only, and without alpha or paired-chain data the features that could be detected were limited. Linkage disequilibrium might explain the correlated functional status among segregating V segments, but an unknown experimental factor could not be excluded. A later analysis found that TCR association rates varied across HLA loci, with DRB1 alleles showing the most associated TCRs and HLA-C alleles the fewest. When HLA alleles, especially DR and DQ, strongly co-occurred, attributing TCR associations to individual alleles was difficult. A group of highly shared sequence variants was considered likely to be a technical artifact of the sequencing pipeline. In a later analysis, HLA-associated TCR beta chains showed more clonal expansion and lower generation probabilities than non-associated chains that were equally common. In a later analysis, several top co-occurrence clusters were reported to appear linked to parvovirus B19, influenza, CMV and Epstein-Barr virus. According to a later analysis, most CMV-associated TCR beta chains appeared to be HLA-restricted, and the HLA associations seemed to be driven largely by CMV exposure. At a false discovery rate of 0.05, a later analysis linked some 18,000 TCR beta sequences to specific HLA alleles. In a later genetic analysis, fewer N-insertions in productive TCRs were reported among donors in an Asian-associated ancestry cluster than the roughly 710-donor mean. Presence/absence analyses assumed roughly uniform sequencing depth across donors, an assumption that may not hold. In an earlier analysis of some 500 of the donors, most TCR beta V segments appeared in productive rearrangements about 90% or about 30% of the time, broadly matching IMGT annotations. The 87-base-pair reads could not distinguish some IMGT-functional V segments, including TRBV6-2 and TRBV6-3, so those segments were excluded. An association between a missense DCLRE1C variant and V-gene and J-gene trimming of TCR beta chains was found in a later genetic analysis and replicated in an independent cohort. A further reported finding was that TCR beta sequences accurately predicted the HLA-A and HLA-B alleles for most subjects in the first cohort. While some public TCRs were present in many individuals, most TCR sequences turned up only very rarely across donors.

In this chain, TRBV5-1 is recombined with TRBJ1-6, and perhaps TRBD1 as D gene, on 6 matching bases. The TCR comes from a man aged 60 to 69 in good health and CMV-seropositive. The sequencing input was PBMCs. This receptor has the CDR3 CASSPRTDNSPLHF. In nucleotide form, the sequence is TGCGCCAGCAGCCCGCGGACAGATAATTCACCCCTCCACTTT. Reference TRBV5-1 and TRBJ1-6 proteins supply the regions before and after the CDR3; the full variable domain is: KAGVTQTPRYLIKTRGQQVTLSCSPISGHRSVSWYQQTPGQGLQFLFEYFSETQRNKGNFPGRFSGRQFSNSRSEMNVSTLELGDSALYLCASSPRTDNSPLHFGNGTRLTVT.